This T cell receptor beta chain was identified during a study of T cells in Graves' hyperthyroidism and ophthalmopathy. TCR beta CDR3 sequences were amplified from RNA transcripts. Using the HTBI primer set, a first-round RT-PCR was run on the TCR CDR3. TCRdb reprocessed the multiplex PCR reads via MiXCR and lists one record per CDR3 protein. The sample includes hundreds of thousands of distinct CDR3 sequences, 12% to 15% of them seen just once. This clonotype appeared a few times. The V and J ends lost 4 bases and 1 base respectively, with 11 bases between them. The length of the CDR3 is 15 residues. Germline V gene data show CDR1 as SGHRS and CDR2 as YFSETQ.

Sequencing was carried out using blood. The J gene is TRBJ2-2, the V gene TRBV5-1; the D gene could be TRBD1 or TRBD2 (5 bases each). This clonotype originated in a woman younger than 30 with Graves' hyperthyroidism. Written as DNA, the CDR3 is TGCGCCAGCAGCACAGGTGGGAGGAACACCGGGGAGCTGTTTTTT. The encoded protein is CASSTGGRNTGELFF.